The clone carrying this TCR beta chain was seen a handful of times. The antigen is unknown. These data come from a study of post-analysis software for immune sequencing data. CDR3 length equals 11 residues. Germline CDR1 and CDR2: DFQATT and SNEGSKA (reference sequence). V was clipped by 6 bases and J by 3 bases, with 8 bases between them. Points from the study as a whole: With F measure, samples from one preparation batch clustered together strongly. Compared against controls, patients with multiple sclerosis displayed significantly lower normalized Chao1 diversity. Included in a set of roughly five TRBV segments more frequent in patients than controls were TRBV5-6, TRBV5-1 and TRBV20-1.

Unique molecular identifiers featured in each of the TCR beta cDNA libraries. A single record per CDR3 protein comes from TCRdb applying MiXCR to the PCR reads. The sample contains about 430,000 distinct CDR3 sequences, approximately 42% of which appear only once. This clonotype was sampled from a girl aged 2 to 10 with multiple sclerosis. The chain links TRBV20-1 to TRBJ2-5; TRBD1 is a possible D gene (5 bases). Sequencing was done on a sample of blood. The CDR3 loop reads CSANRKETQYF. Written as DNA, the CDR3 is TGCAGTGCCAACAGGAAAGAGACCCAGTACTTC.